These T cell receptor beta chains were read from a single sample in a study of cytomegalovirus exposure and HLA in healthy donors. This table comes from immunoSEQ multiplex PCR, and its TCRdb copy is limited to in-frame clones, with some not included. The sample includes about 130,000 clones, around 89% seen only once; the top ten take about 6.4%. The sequenced material came from PBMCs. The receptors derive from a woman in her 30s in good health and CMV-seropositive. Both conserved end residues are part of each CDR3. Each record gives: D gene, J gene, clone size, V gene, CDR3 protein, CDR3 DNA. D genes are given only for firm matches. Clone size is shown for a subset of rows, as once, few, many or a class of expanded clone.

D: TRBD2
J: TRBJ2-3
size: .
V: TRBV11-1
CDR3: CASSRAGLAGLDTQYF
DNA: TGTGCCAGCAGCCGCGCGGGACTAGCGGGCCTGGATACGCAGTATTTT

D: .
J: TRBJ2-3
size: .
V: TRBV6-4
CDR3: CASSDSTREADTQYF
DNA: TGTGCCAGCAGTGACTCGACCAGGGAGGCAGATACGCAGTATTTT

D: TRBD1
J: TRBJ1-4
size: .
V: TRBV6-6
CDR3: CASMRDRGGEKLFF
DNA: TGTGCCAGCATGAGAGACAGGGGCGGTGAAAAACTGTTTTTT

D: TRBD1
J: TRBJ2-3
size: .
V: TRBV10-3
CDR3: CAISDWDRGSDTQYF
DNA: TGTGCCATCAGTGATTGGGACAGGGGCTCAGATACGCAGTATTTT

D: TRBD1
J: TRBJ2-7
size: .
V: TRBV28
CDR3: CATKPPGQGRGEQYF
DNA: TGTGCCACCAAACCTCCGGGACAGGGACGGGGAGAGCAGTACTTC

D: .
J: TRBJ1-1
size: .
V: TRBV28
CDR3: CASSLIQAWGAFF
DNA: TGTGCCAGCAGTTTAATACAGGCCTGGGGAGCTTTCTTT

D: .
J: TRBJ2-1
size: .
V: TRBV7-6
CDR3: CASSLSVLNEQFF
DNA: TGTGCCAGCAGCTTATCTGTTCTCAATGAGCAGTTCTTC

D: TRBD2
J: TRBJ2-7
size: .
V: TRBV7-6
CDR3: CASSSSGGQLGEQYF
DNA: TGTGCCAGCAGCTCCAGCGGGGGCCAGTTGGGTGAGCAGTACTTC

D: .
J: TRBJ2-6
size: .
V: TRBV6-1
CDR3: CASSEKGGAGANVLTF
DNA: TGTGCCAGCAGTGAAAAAGGAGGGGCGGGGGCCAACGTCCTGACTTTC

D: TRBD1
J: TRBJ1-1
size: once
V: TRBV6-1
CDR3: CASREQGDTEAFF
DNA: TGTGCCAGCAGAGAACAGGGGGACACTGAAGCTTTCTTT

D: .
J: TRBJ1-1
size: many
V: TRBV4-2
CDR3: CASSQDWLGSERTEAFF
DNA: TGTGCCAGCAGCCAAGATTGGCTTGGCAGCGAACGCACTGAAGCTTTCTTT

D: .
J: TRBJ2-5
size: few
V: TRBV6-6
CDR3: CASSYWGKSGQETQYF
DNA: TGTGCCAGCAGTTACTGGGGCAAAAGTGGCCAAGAGACCCAGTACTTC

D: TRBD1
J: TRBJ1-2
size: few
V: TRBV7-2
CDR3: CASSLGDLLRTGASYGYTF
DNA: TGTGCCAGCAGCTTGGGGGATCTACTGCGGACAGGGGCTAGCTATGGCTACACCTTC

D: TRBD2
J: TRBJ2-5
size: .
V: TRBV19
CDR3: CASSGVAGAEETQYF
DNA: TGTGCCAGTAGTGGGGTAGCGGGGGCCGAGGAGACCCAGTACTTC

D: .
J: TRBJ2-7
size: .
V: TRBV28
CDR3: CASSLFGVAYEQYF
DNA: TGTGCCAGCAGTTTATTCGGGGTTGCCTACGAGCAGTACTTC

D: TRBD1
J: TRBJ1-4
size: .
V: TRBV25-1
CDR3: CATRQGANEKLFF
DNA: TGTGCCACCAGACAGGGTGCTAATGAAAAACTGTTTTTT

D: .
J: TRBJ2-7
size: .
V: TRBV28
CDR3: CASSQLGREQYF
DNA: TGTGCCAGCAGTCAACTAGGACGCGAGCAGTACTTC

D: .
J: TRBJ2-5
size: .
V: TRBV28
CDR3: CASSVLAGPETQYF
DNA: TGTGCCAGCAGCGTACTAGCTGGACCGGAGACCCAGTACTTC

D: .
J: TRBJ1-1
size: many
V: TRBV25-1
CDR3: CASRTTGRANTEAFF
DNA: TGTGCCAGCAGAACGACAGGCCGGGCGAACACTGAAGCTTTCTTT

D: .
J: TRBJ2-7
size: .
V: TRBV5-4
CDR3: CASSYQAGSGEQYF
DNA: TGTGCCAGCAGCTACCAGGCGGGATCGGGGGAGCAGTACTTC

D: .
J: TRBJ1-4
size: .
V: TRBV28
CDR3: CASNKRAGRNEKLFF
DNA: TGTGCCAGCAATAAGAGGGCCGGACGCAATGAAAAACTGTTTTTT

D: TRBD1
J: TRBJ2-7
size: .
V: TRBV4-1
CDR3: CASSQDDRVGEQYF
DNA: TGCGCCAGCAGCCAAGATGACAGGGTAGGTGAGCAGTACTTC

D: .
J: TRBJ1-2
size: .
V: TRBV9
CDR3: CASSVGTARNYGYTF
DNA: TGTGCCAGCAGCGTAGGGACAGCCAGGAACTATGGCTACACCTTC

D: TRBD1
J: TRBJ2-5
size: .
V: TRBV4-1
CDR3: CASSQGTGGGETQYF
DNA: TGCGCCAGCAGCCAAGGGACAGGGGGCGGAGAGACCCAGTACTTC

D: TRBD1
J: TRBJ1-2
size: .
V: TRBV25-1
CDR3: CASSGDRNNYGYTF
DNA: TGTGCCAGTTCTGGGGACAGGAATAACTATGGCTACACCTTC

D: TRBD2
J: TRBJ2-3
size: .
V: TRBV6-5
CDR3: CASRISGGRGDTQYF
DNA: TGTGCCAGCAGAATTAGCGGGGGTAGAGGAGATACGCAGTATTTT

D: TRBD1
J: TRBJ2-3
size: once
V: TRBV5-1
CDR3: CASSMGTASSTDTQYF
DNA: TGCGCCAGCAGCATGGGGACAGCGTCTAGCACAGATACGCAGTATTTT

D: .
J: TRBJ2-2
size: .
V: TRBV27
CDR3: CASSLARSINTGELFF
DNA: TGTGCCAGCAGTTTAGCGCGGAGCATAAACACCGGGGAGCTGTTTTTT

D: .
J: TRBJ2-1
size: .
V: TRBV2
CDR3: CASSGLGLVGNEQFF
DNA: TGTGCCAGCAGTGGACTAGGCCTGGTGGGAAATGAGCAGTTCTTC